This is a list of T cell receptor beta chains from one sample in a study of cytomegalovirus exposure and HLA in healthy donors. Repertoires were generated with immunoSEQ multiplex PCR, while TCRdb's copy carries only in-frame clones and drops some. This table holds around 150,000 clones, more than 70% found once. Sample: PBMCs. Receptors originate from a male donor in good health and CMV-seronegative. Both conserved end residues are part of each CDR3. A D gene is named only where the DNA matches it firmly. Expanded clones get a size class; other rows say once, few or many, or leave the size out.

cdr3_nt: TGTGCCAGTAGTATAACCGGGACAGGGGTCTATGGCTACACCTTC; cdr3_aa: CASSITGTGVYGYTF; v_call: TRBV19; clone_size: few; d_call: TRBD1; j_call: TRBJ1-2
cdr3_nt: TGTGCCAGCAGCCCTAGCACTTCTAGCGGGCGGAAAGAGACCCAGTACTTC; cdr3_aa: CASSPSTSSGRKETQYF; v_call: TRBV7-2; clone_size: once; d_call: TRBD2; j_call: TRBJ2-5
cdr3_nt: TGTGCCAGCAGCGCCCGGGGGCAGCGGGGGCACCAAGAGACCCAGTACTTC; cdr3_aa: CASSARGQRGHQETQYF; v_call: TRBV9; clone_size: .; d_call: TRBD2; j_call: TRBJ2-5
cdr3_nt: TGTGCCAGCAGCTGGGACGGGGGGGGCAATCAGCCCCAGCATTTT; cdr3_aa: CASSWDGGGNQPQHF; v_call: TRBV7-2; clone_size: .; d_call: .; j_call: TRBJ1-5
cdr3_nt: TGTGCCAGCAGCTCTACAGGGGGCGAAGCTTTCTTT; cdr3_aa: CASSSTGGEAFF; v_call: TRBV7-9; clone_size: .; d_call: TRBD1; j_call: TRBJ1-1
cdr3_nt: TGTGCCTGGAGCGGGACAGGGTACAATGAGCAGTTCTTC; cdr3_aa: CAWSGTGYNEQFF; v_call: TRBV30; clone_size: .; d_call: TRBD1; j_call: TRBJ2-1
cdr3_nt: TGTGCCAGCAGCACCCAGGGGAATCAGCCCCAGCATTTT; cdr3_aa: CASSTQGNQPQHF; v_call: TRBV7-2; clone_size: .; d_call: .; j_call: TRBJ1-5
cdr3_nt: TGCGCCAGCAGCCACGGGGACTCCACCTACAATGAGCAGTTCTTC; cdr3_aa: CASSHGDSTYNEQFF; v_call: TRBV4-3; clone_size: .; d_call: .; j_call: TRBJ2-1
cdr3_nt: TGTGCCAGCAGTGAATCCGGGACAGGGAAAGAGTGTGGCTACACCTTC; cdr3_aa: CASSESGTGKECGYTF; v_call: TRBV25-1; clone_size: .; d_call: TRBD1; j_call: TRBJ1-2
cdr3_nt: TGTGCTAGTGGCCTGGCCGAGGGCCCAGATACGCAGTATTTT; cdr3_aa: CASGLAEGPDTQYF; v_call: TRBV12-5; clone_size: .; d_call: .; j_call: TRBJ2-3
cdr3_nt: TGTGCCAGCAGTTACTCGACACTTACTAGCACTGAAGCTTTCTTT; cdr3_aa: CASSYSTLTSTEAFF; v_call: TRBV6-5; clone_size: .; d_call: .; j_call: TRBJ1-1
cdr3_nt: TGTGCCAGCAGCCCCCGGACAGGGGGCAATGAAAAACTGTTTTTT; cdr3_aa: CASSPRTGGNEKLFF; v_call: TRBV7-9; clone_size: once; d_call: TRBD1; j_call: TRBJ1-4
cdr3_nt: TGCGCCAGCAGCGTCACAGGCGCGGGGGCGTTCTTC; cdr3_aa: CASSVTGAGAFF; v_call: TRBV5-1; clone_size: once; d_call: .; j_call: TRBJ2-1
cdr3_nt: TGTGCCAGCAGCTCCCGACAGGGGAGACAGCCCCAGCATTTT; cdr3_aa: CASSSRQGRQPQHF; v_call: TRBV5-8; clone_size: once; d_call: TRBD1; j_call: TRBJ1-5
cdr3_nt: TGTGCCAGCAGCCATCCCCTTGGACAGGGGGCGGAGGCAACTAATGAAAAACTGTTTTTT; cdr3_aa: CASSHPLGQGAEATNEKLFF; v_call: TRBV4-2; clone_size: .; d_call: TRBD1; j_call: TRBJ1-4
cdr3_nt: TGTGCCAGCAGCCAAGCCGGACAGTTCAGTAACTATGGCTACACCTTC; cdr3_aa: CASSQAGQFSNYGYTF; v_call: TRBV4-2; clone_size: .; d_call: .; j_call: TRBJ1-2
cdr3_nt: TGTGCCAGCTCACCAGGGACAGCGTCCTACGAGCAGTACTTC; cdr3_aa: CASSPGTASYEQYF; v_call: TRBV18; clone_size: few; d_call: TRBD1; j_call: TRBJ2-7
cdr3_nt: TGTGCCAGTAGTATGCGGACAGGGTCCACCGGGGAGCTGTTTTTT; cdr3_aa: CASSMRTGSTGELFF; v_call: TRBV19; clone_size: .; d_call: TRBD1; j_call: TRBJ2-2
cdr3_nt: TGTGCCAGCAGGGAGGTGGACAGGATTTTCAATGAGCAGTTCTTC; cdr3_aa: CASREVDRIFNEQFF; v_call: TRBV5-4; clone_size: .; d_call: TRBD1; j_call: TRBJ2-1
cdr3_nt: TGTGCCAGCAGCCGAAGACTAGCGGGGGCAACTTCGGGTGAGCAGTTCTTC; cdr3_aa: CASSRRLAGATSGEQFF; v_call: TRBV7-9; clone_size: .; d_call: TRBD2; j_call: TRBJ2-1
cdr3_nt: TGTGCCAGCAGCTTAGACAGCTACAGGATAAATGAAAAACTGTTTTTT; cdr3_aa: CASSLDSYRINEKLFF; v_call: TRBV7-9; clone_size: .; d_call: .; j_call: TRBJ1-4
cdr3_nt: TGTGCCAGTAGTATAAGGGGGCAGAATCAGCCCCAGCATTTT; cdr3_aa: CASSIRGQNQPQHF; v_call: TRBV19; clone_size: .; d_call: TRBD1; j_call: TRBJ1-5
cdr3_nt: TGTGCCAGCAGCGCCACCCCGGACAATTCGTTTGCTTTCTTT; cdr3_aa: CASSATPDNSFAFF; v_call: TRBV7-6; clone_size: .; d_call: .; j_call: TRBJ1-1
cdr3_nt: TGTGCCAGCAGTTACAACCCCCAAACTAGTTCACCCCTCCACTTT; cdr3_aa: CASSYNPQTSSPLHF; v_call: TRBV6-5; clone_size: .; d_call: .; j_call: TRBJ1-6
cdr3_nt: TGTGCCAGCAGCAGGGTTGCAGCTCAGCCCCAGCATTTT; cdr3_aa: CASSRVAAQPQHF; v_call: TRBV2; clone_size: .; d_call: .; j_call: TRBJ1-5
cdr3_nt: TGTGCCAGTAGTATAAACAGGGTTGAAAAACTGTTTTTT; cdr3_aa: CASSINRVEKLFF; v_call: TRBV19; clone_size: once; d_call: .; j_call: TRBJ1-4
cdr3_nt: TGTGCCAGCAGCTACGGGACAGGGGGCGTTAATAACTATGGCTACACCTTC; cdr3_aa: CASSYGTGGVNNYGYTF; v_call: TRBV5-4; clone_size: .; d_call: TRBD1; j_call: TRBJ1-2
cdr3_nt: TGTGCCATCATGTCACAGGGGGCACCCTTAGACTCTGGAAACACCATATATTTT; cdr3_aa: CAIMSQGAPLDSGNTIYF; v_call: TRBV10-3; clone_size: .; d_call: TRBD1; j_call: TRBJ1-3
cdr3_nt: TGCGCCAGCAGCCAAGAAGGGGGAAGGGGAGAAAAACTGTTTTTT; cdr3_aa: CASSQEGGRGEKLFF; v_call: TRBV4-1; clone_size: .; d_call: .; j_call: TRBJ1-4
cdr3_nt: TGTGCCAGCAGCCCCATTTTTACAGGAGCTCCAGCTTTCTTT; cdr3_aa: CASSPIFTGAPAFF; v_call: TRBV7-2; clone_size: .; d_call: .; j_call: TRBJ1-1
cdr3_nt: TGTGCCATCGAGCAAGAGACCCAGTACTTC; cdr3_aa: CAIEQETQYF; v_call: TRBV25-1; clone_size: .; d_call: .; j_call: TRBJ2-5
cdr3_nt: TGTGCTAGCCAGACTGCAAGCCAAGAGACCCAGTACTTC; cdr3_aa: CASQTASQETQYF; v_call: TRBV12-5; clone_size: once; d_call: .; j_call: TRBJ2-5
cdr3_nt: TGTGCCAGCAGCTTAAGGCCTGGCGGCACGCAGTATTTT; cdr3_aa: CASSLRPGGTQYF; v_call: TRBV11-2; clone_size: .; d_call: .; j_call: TRBJ2-3
cdr3_nt: TGCGCCAGCAGCATGGACAGGGGGGAGCAGTACTTC; cdr3_aa: CASSMDRGEQYF; v_call: TRBV5-1; clone_size: .; d_call: TRBD1; j_call: TRBJ2-7
cdr3_nt: TGTGCCTGGGCCGTTTTCGGGACTAGCACAGATACGCAGTATTTT; cdr3_aa: CAWAVFGTSTDTQYF; v_call: TRBV30; clone_size: .; d_call: .; j_call: TRBJ2-3
cdr3_nt: TGTGCCAGCAGCGTCCAAGGGGCGGGGGGGAGGACCTACGAGCAGTACTTC; cdr3_aa: CASSVQGAGGRTYEQYF; v_call: TRBV7-2; clone_size: .; d_call: TRBD2; j_call: TRBJ2-7
cdr3_nt: TGTGCCAGTAGTATACGTGCGACTAATGAAAAACTGTTTTTT; cdr3_aa: CASSIRATNEKLFF; v_call: TRBV19; clone_size: .; d_call: .; j_call: TRBJ1-4
cdr3_nt: TGTGCCATCAGTGAGGCGGTCACCCTCGCAGATACGCAGTATTTT; cdr3_aa: CAISEAVTLADTQYF; v_call: TRBV10-3; clone_size: .; d_call: .; j_call: TRBJ2-3
cdr3_nt: TGTGCCAGCAGCTCCCAGGACTCGTTCAGGCATACGCAGTATTTT; cdr3_aa: CASSSQDSFRHTQYF; v_call: TRBV7-2; clone_size: .; d_call: .; j_call: TRBJ2-3
cdr3_nt: TGTGCCACCAGCAGCGGGGTGACTAGCGGGGGGGCCGAGGACACCGGGGAGCTGTTTTTT; cdr3_aa: CATSSGVTSGGAEDTGELFF; v_call: TRBV15; clone_size: .; d_call: TRBD2; j_call: TRBJ2-2